This paragraph reports one T cell receptor beta chain. Its antigen is currently not known. At one end, the junction sequence differs from germline, possibly due to a read error. This sample is drawn from a study of Tregs in tolerant kidney transplant recipients (dated by TCRdb to about 2019). Regarding the research as a whole: TCRbeta sequencing was used in the study to identify donor-specific regulatory T cells before combined kidney and bone marrow transplantation, and the identified cells were then tracked after transplant.

For TCRbeta CDR3 sequencing, genomic DNA was extracted from sorted cells using the QIAGEN DNeasy Blood and Tissue Kit. High-throughput TCRbeta CDR3 sequencing, which included PCR amplification with bias correction and internal controls, was done commercially through immunoSEQ. The paper's processing steps were these. Unique productive TCRbeta sequences were defined by CDR3 nucleotide sequence where primers matched, and otherwise by CDR3 amino acid sequence together with Vbeta and Jbeta genes. To correct for sorting error, sequences found in more than one sorted population at a frequency ratio of 2:1 or less were discarded, and the remaining shared sequences were assigned to the population with the higher frequency. A sequence was defined as donor-reactive if the sequence was expanded at least 5-fold in CFSE-low cells compared with unstimulated cells and had a frequency of at least 0.01% in CFSE-low cells. Repertoire divergence was quantified by Jensen-Shannon divergence using the top 100 TCRbeta sequences ranked by frequency. For any sample with multiple sequencing runs, sorting error was corrected in each run separately before the runs were pooled. TCRdb mirrors the immuneACCESS table, restricted to in-frame sequences. Some clones are absent from its copies; in checked studies, under half trace to an unresolved V gene, and the reason for the others is unknown. V and J calls and clone size follow that table, whereas D and trimming were derived from the DNA. This sample is represented by tens of thousands of clones; approximately 94% of them were singletons. The ten most abundant clones make up 1.5% to 2% of the sample.

CDR3 length: 15 amino acids, cysteine to phenylalanine. Only the CDR3 part of the read is kept: 45 bases, read in frame from the first base. CDR1 and CDR2 are read off the germline V gene as ENHRY and SYGVKD. Broader findings and caveats from the paper: In tolerant patients, donor-specific Tregs expanded more than Tregs overall, which suggests antigen-driven rather than nonspecific expansion. The most biologically relevant and donor-specific TCRbeta repertoire appeared to be identified by expanding Tregs with activated donor B cells. The study was constrained by small patient numbers, and validation of the findings is required in larger populations and under other immunosuppression protocols. For some patients the PCR primers changed over time, which made it impossible to compare the samples from those patients at the nucleotide level. Biological reproducibility was not examined directly, but technical replication error appeared to be minimal.

The transplants used related donors along with nonmyeloablative bone marrow transplantation, and in the human trials mixed chimerism was transient. Thawed PBMCs were FACS-sorted into unstimulated Tregs (CD4+CD25+CD127-), CD4+ non-Tregs (CD4+CD25-), CD4 cells and CD8 cells. A few combined kidney and bone marrow transplant recipients from the ITN036ST trial were included as patients, and samples were available only from these trial subjects. Healthy control blood was processed by Ficoll density gradient to PBMCs and cryopreserved; patient PBMCs were collected before and after transplant. Material: CD4+ T cells from blood (PBMCs), obtained 12 months after the transplant. This TCR was recovered from a human patient who received a combined kidney and bone marrow transplant. Where a transplant has occurred, the graft donor may have supplied some of the T cells. The sequence is built from TRBV10-3 and TRBJ2-1, with 10 central nucleotides matching TRBD2. DNA sequence: TGTACCATCAGTGGCGGTAGCGGGAGGTACAATGAGCAGTTCTTC. It is translated as CTISGGSGRYNEQFF.